This T cell receptor beta chain was observed in a study of Graves' ophthalmopathy and Graves' hyperthyroidism. PBMCs had their origin in fresh peripheral blood (around 10 ml). Study-wide findings and caveats: A model of 13 signatures distinguished ophthalmopathy from stable hyperthyroidism at under 90% sensitivity and about 80% specificity. Sensitivity reached roughly 70% and specificity more than 72% when the model predicted ophthalmopathy progression.

TCR beta CDR3 amplification used RNA transcripts. RT-PCR with HTBI primers came first, then second-round multiplex PCR. MiXCR, run by TCRdb on the multiplex PCR reads, gives a single entry per CDR3 protein. The sample lists about 220,000 distinct CDR3 sequences, 20% to 25% seen once, with roughly 45% in the top ten. This clonotype was picked up many times. Its specificity is unknown. Germline CDR1 reads SGHVS; CDR2 reads FQNEAQ. The CDR3 covers 13 residues. Trimming shortened V by 1 base and J by 5 bases, and 8 bases separated the two germline ends. Sequenced: peripheral blood. This chain uses TRBV7-8 with TRBJ1-1; D unresolved. This TCR came from a woman in her forties or fifties with Graves' ophthalmopathy. The CDR3 reads CASSLDRETEAFF. CDR3 DNA sequence: TGTGCCAGCAGCTTAGATAGGGAGACTGAAGCTTTCTTT.